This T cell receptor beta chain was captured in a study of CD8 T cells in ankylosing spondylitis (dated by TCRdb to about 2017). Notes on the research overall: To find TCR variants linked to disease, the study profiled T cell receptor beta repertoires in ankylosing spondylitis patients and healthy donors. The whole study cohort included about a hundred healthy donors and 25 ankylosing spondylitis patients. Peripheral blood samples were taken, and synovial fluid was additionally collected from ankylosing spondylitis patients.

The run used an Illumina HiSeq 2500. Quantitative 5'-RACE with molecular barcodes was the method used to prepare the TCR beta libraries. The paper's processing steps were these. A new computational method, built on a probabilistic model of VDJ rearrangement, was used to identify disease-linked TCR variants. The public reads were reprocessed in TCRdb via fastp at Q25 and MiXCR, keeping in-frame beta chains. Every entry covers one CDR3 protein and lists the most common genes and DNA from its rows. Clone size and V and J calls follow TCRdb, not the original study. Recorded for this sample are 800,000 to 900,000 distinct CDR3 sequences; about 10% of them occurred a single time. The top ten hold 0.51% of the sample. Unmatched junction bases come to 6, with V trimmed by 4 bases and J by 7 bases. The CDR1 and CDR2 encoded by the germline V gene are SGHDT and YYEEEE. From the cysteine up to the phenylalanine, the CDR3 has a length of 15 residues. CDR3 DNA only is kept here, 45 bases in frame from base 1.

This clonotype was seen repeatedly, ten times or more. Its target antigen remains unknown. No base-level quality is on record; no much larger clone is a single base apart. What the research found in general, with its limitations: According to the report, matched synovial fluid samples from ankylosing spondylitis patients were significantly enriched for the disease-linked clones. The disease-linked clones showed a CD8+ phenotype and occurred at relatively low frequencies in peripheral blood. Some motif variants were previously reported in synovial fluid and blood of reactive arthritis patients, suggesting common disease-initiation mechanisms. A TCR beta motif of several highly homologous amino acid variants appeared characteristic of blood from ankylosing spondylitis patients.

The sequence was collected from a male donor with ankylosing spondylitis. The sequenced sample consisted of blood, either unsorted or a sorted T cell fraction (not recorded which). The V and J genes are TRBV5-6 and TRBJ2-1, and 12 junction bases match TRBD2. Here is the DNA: TGTGCCAGCAGCGATGGACTAGCGGGGAGGAATGAGCAGTTCTTC. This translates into CASSDGLAGRNEQFF.